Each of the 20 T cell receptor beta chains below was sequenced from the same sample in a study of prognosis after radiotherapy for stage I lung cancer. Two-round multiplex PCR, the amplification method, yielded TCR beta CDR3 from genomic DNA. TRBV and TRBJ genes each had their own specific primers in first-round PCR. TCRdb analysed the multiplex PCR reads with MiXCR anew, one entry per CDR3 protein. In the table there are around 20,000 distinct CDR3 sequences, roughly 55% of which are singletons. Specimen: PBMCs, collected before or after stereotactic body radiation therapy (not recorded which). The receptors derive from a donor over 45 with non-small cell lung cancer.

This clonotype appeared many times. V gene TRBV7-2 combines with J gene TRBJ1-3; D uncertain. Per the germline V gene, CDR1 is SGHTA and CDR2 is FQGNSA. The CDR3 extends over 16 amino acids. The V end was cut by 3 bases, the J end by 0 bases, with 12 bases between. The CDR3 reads CASSFQQANSGNTIYF. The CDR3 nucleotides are TGTGCCAGCAGCTTCCAGCAGGCAAACTCTGGAAACACCATATATTTT.

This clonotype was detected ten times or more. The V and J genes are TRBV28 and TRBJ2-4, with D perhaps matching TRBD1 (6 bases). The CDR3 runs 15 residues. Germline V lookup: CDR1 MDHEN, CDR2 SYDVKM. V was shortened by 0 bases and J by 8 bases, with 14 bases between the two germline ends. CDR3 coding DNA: TGTGCCAGCAGTTTATGGGGGGCCCAAGGGGACATTCAGTACTTC. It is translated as CASSLWGAQGDIQYF.

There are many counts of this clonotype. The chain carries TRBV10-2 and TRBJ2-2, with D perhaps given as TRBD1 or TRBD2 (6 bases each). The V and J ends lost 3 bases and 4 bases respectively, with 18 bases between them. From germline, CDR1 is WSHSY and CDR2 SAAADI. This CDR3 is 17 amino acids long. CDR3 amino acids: CASSDSVGRGGTGELFF. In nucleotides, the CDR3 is TGCGCCAGCAGTGATTCGGTGGGCAGGGGAGGCACCGGGGAGCTGTTTTTT.

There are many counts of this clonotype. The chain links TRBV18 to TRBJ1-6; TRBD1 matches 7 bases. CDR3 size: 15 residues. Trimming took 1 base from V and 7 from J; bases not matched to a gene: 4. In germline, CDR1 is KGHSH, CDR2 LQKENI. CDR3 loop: CASSPRDSKNSPLHF. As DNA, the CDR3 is TGTGCCAGCTCACCACGGGACAGCAAAAATTCACCCCTCCACTTT.

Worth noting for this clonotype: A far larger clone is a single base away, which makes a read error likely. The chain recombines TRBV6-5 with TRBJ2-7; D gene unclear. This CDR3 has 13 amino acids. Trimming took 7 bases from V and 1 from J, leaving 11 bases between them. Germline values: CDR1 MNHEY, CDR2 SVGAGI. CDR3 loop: CASIERLSYEQYF. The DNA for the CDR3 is TGTGCCAGCATTGAACGGCTTTCCTACGAGCAGTACTTC.

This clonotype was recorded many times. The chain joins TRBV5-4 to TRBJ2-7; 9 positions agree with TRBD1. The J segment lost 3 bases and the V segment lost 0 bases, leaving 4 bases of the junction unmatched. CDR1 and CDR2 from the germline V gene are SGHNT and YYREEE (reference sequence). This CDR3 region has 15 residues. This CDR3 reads CASSLGGQGLYEQYF. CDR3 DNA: TGTGCCAGCAGCTTGGGGGGACAGGGACTCTACGAGCAGTACTTC. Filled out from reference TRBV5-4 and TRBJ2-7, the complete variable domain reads ETGVTQSPTHLIKTRGQQVTLRCSSQSGHNTVSWYQQALGQGPQFIFQYYREEENGRGNFPPRFSGLQFPNYSSELNVNALELDDSALYLCASSLGGQGLYEQYFGPGTRLTVT.

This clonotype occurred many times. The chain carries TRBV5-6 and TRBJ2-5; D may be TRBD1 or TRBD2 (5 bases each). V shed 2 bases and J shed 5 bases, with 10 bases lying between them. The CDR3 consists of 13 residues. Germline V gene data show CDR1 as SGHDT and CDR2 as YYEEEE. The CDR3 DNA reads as TGTGCCAGCAGCTTTGGCAGGGACGAGACCCAGTACTTC. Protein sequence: CASSFGRDETQYF. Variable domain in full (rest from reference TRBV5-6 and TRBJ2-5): DAGVTQSPTHLIKTRGQQVTLRCSPKSGHDTVSWYQQALGQGPQFIFQYYEEEERQRGNFPDRFSGHQFPNYSSELNVNALLLGDSALYLCASSFGRDETQYFGPGTRLLVL.

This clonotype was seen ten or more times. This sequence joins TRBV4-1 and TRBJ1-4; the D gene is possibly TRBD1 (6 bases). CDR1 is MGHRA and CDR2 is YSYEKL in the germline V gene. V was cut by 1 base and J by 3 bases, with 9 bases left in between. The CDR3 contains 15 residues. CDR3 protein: CASSQGQASNEKLFF. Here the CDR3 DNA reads TGCGCCAGCAGCCAAGGACAGGCGTCTAATGAAAAACTGTTTTTT.

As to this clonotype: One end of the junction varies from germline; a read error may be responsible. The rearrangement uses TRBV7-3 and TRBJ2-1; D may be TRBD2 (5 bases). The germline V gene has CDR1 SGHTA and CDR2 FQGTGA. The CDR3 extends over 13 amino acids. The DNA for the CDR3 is TGTGCCAGTAGCGAGGTAGCAGTCAATGAGCAGTCCTTC. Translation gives CASSEVAVNEQSF.

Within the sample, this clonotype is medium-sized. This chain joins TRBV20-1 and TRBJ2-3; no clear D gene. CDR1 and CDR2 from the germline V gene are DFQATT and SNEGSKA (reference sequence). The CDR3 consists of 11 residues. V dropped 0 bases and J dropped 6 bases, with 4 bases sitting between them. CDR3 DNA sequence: TGCAGTGCTAGAGATTTTGATACGCAGTATTTT. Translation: CSARDFDTQYF.

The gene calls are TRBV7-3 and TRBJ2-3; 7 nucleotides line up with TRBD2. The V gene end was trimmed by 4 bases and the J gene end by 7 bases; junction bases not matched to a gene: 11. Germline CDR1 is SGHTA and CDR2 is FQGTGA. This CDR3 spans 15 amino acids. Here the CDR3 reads CASSSRTSSRYTQYF. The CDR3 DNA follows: TGTGCCAGCAGCTCCCGGACTAGTAGTCGGTATACGCAGTATTTT.

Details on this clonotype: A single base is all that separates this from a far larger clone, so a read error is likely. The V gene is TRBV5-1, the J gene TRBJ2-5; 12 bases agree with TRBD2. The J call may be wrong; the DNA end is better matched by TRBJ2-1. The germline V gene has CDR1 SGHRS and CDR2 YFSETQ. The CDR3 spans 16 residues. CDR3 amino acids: CASSPPLAGGKNEQFF. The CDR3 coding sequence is TGCGCCAGCAGCCCCCCACTAGCGGGGGGAAAAAATGAGCAGTTCTTC.

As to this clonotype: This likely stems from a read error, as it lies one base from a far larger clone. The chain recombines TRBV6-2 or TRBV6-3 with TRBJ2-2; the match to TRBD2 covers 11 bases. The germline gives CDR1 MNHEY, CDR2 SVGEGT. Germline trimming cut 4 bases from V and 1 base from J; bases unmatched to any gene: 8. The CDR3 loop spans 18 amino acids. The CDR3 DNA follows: TGTGCCAGCAGTTCGAATAGCGGGAGGGCCTGGAACACCGGGGAGCTGTTTTTT. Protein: CASSSNSGRAWNTGELFF.

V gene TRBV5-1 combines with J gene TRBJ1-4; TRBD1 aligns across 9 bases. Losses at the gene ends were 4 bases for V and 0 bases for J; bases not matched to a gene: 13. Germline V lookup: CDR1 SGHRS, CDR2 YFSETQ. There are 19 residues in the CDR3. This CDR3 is CASSPPPTGGVSTNEKLFF. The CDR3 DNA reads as TGCGCCAGCAGCCCCCCGCCGACAGGGGGAGTTTCAACTAATGAAAAACTGTTTTTT.

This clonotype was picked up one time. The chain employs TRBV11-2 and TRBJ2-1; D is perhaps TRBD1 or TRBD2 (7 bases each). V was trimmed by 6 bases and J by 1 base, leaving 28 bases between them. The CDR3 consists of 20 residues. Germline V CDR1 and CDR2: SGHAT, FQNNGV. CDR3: CASRRTSGTIWTGSYNEQFF. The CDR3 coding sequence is TGTGCCAGCAGACGTACCTCCGGGACTATCTGGACAGGATCCTACAATGAGCAGTTCTTC.

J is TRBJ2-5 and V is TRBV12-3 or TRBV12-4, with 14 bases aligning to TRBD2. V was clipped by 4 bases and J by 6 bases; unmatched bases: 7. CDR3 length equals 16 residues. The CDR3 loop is CASSSWGTSGRQTQYF. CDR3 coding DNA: TGTGCCAGCAGTTCCTGGGGGACTAGCGGGAGACAGACCCAGTACTTC.

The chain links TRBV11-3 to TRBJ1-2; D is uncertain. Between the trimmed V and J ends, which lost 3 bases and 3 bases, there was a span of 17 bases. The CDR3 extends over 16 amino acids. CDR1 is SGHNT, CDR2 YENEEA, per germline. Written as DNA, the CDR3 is TGTGCCAGCAGCTTCGCGGGCAGCTTAATGTACTATGGCTACACCTTC. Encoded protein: CASSFAGSLMYYGYTF. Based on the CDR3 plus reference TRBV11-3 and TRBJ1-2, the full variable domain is EAGVVQSPRYKIIEKKQPVAFWCNPISGHNTLYWYLQNLGQGPELLIRYENEEAVDDSQLPKDRFSAERLKGVDSTLKIQPAELGDSAVYLCASSFAGSLMYYGYTFGSGTRLTVV.

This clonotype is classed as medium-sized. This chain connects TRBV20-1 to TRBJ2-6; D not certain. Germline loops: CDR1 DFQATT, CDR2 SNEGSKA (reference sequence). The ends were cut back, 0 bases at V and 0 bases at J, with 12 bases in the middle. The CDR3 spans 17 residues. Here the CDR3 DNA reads TGCAGTGCTAGAGATCATAATGGTGTCTCTGGGGCCAACGTCCTGACTTTC. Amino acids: CSARDHNGVSGANVLTF.

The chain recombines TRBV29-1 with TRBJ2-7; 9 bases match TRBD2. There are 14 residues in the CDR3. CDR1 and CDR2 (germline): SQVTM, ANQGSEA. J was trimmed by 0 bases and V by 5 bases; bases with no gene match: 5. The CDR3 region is CSVRAGGSSYEQYF. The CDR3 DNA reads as TGCAGCGTTCGGGCGGGAGGGAGCTCCTACGAGCAGTACTTC.

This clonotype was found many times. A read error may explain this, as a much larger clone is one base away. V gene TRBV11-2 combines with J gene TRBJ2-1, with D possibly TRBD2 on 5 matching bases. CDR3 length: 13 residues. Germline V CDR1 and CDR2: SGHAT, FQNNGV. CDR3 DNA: TGTGCCAGCGGCTTAAGTGGTGGGAGTTTGCAGTTCTTC. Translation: CASGLSGGSLQFF.